Listed below are T cell receptor beta chains from one sample, sequenced in a study of cytomegalovirus exposure and HLA in healthy donors. TCRdb's copy holds only in-frame clones and misses some; the assay was immunoSEQ multiplex PCR. The sample has about 130,000 clones, about four fifths seen once. The material sequenced was PBMCs. The source is a woman aged 60 to 75 in good health and CMV-seropositive. The CDR3 runs from the conserved cysteine through the conserved F or W. A D gene is named only where the DNA matches it firmly. Clone size is shown for a subset of rows, as once, few, many or a class of expanded clone.

j_call | v_call | d_call | cdr3_length | clone_size | cdr3_aa | cdr3_nt
TRBJ1-3 | TRBV4-1 | . | 16 | . | CASSQDLTGTENTIYF | TGCGCCAGCAGCCAAGACCTCACAGGAACTGAAAACACCATATATTTT
TRBJ2-5 | TRBV5-1 | TRBD2 | 16 | . | CASSSGPAAGQETQYF | TGCGCCAGCAGCTCCGGACCGGCAGCGGGACAAGAGACCCAGTACTTC
TRBJ1-1 | TRBV5-6 | . | 13 | . | CASRVTGNTEAFF | TGTGCCAGCAGGGTCACGGGGAACACTGAAGCTTTCTTT
TRBJ2-1 | TRBV6-1 | . | 12 | . | CASILNADEQFF | TGTGCCAGCATCCTCAACGCGGATGAGCAGTTCTTC
TRBJ2-7 | TRBV5-4 | TRBD1 | 14 | . | CASSRWTGGREQYF | TGTGCCAGCAGCCGCTGGACAGGGGGCAGAGAGCAGTACTTC
TRBJ1-3 | TRBV7-9 | TRBD1 | 16 | . | CASSSTQGARGNTIYF | TGTGCCAGCAGCTCGACACAGGGGGCTCGAGGAAACACCATATATTTT
TRBJ1-4 | TRBV13 | TRBD1 | 16 | . | CASSSTGQGAREKLFF | TGTGCCAGCAGCTCGACGGGACAGGGGGCGCGTGAAAAACTGTTTTTT
TRBJ1-6 | TRBV6-1 | . | 16 | . | CASSGPAPGVSSPLHF | TGTGCCAGCAGTGGCCCAGCGCCAGGGGTCAGCTCACCCCTCCACTTT
TRBJ2-1 | TRBV9 | TRBD1 | 15 | . | CASSEGTGPYNEQFF | TGTGCCAGCAGCGAGGGGACAGGGCCCTACAATGAGCAGTTCTTC
TRBJ1-1 | TRBV6-5 | TRBD1 | 14 | few | CASSRQGGNTEAFF | TGTGCCAGCAGCCGACAGGGGGGGAACACTGAAGCTTTCTTT
TRBJ2-1 | TRBV19 | TRBD1 | 15 | . | CASARQGQINNEQFF | TGTGCCAGTGCCCGTCAGGGACAGATTAACAATGAGCAGTTCTTC
TRBJ1-1 | TRBV11-2 | . | 15 | . | CASSLDPGGATEAFF | TGTGCCAGCAGCTTAGATCCGGGCGGGGCCACTGAAGCTTTCTTT
TRBJ2-5 | TRBV5-5 | TRBD2 | 14 | . | CASSWGGLTETQYF | TGTGCCAGCAGCTGGGGGGGGTTAACAGAGACCCAGTACTTC
TRBJ1-2 | TRBV7-9 | . | 11 | . | CASTANYGYTF | TGTGCCAGTACAGCTAACTATGGCTACACCTTC
TRBJ1-1 | TRBV28 | TRBD1 | 14 | . | CASSPSTGAREAFF | TGTGCCAGCAGTCCTTCGACAGGGGCCAGAGAAGCTTTCTTT
TRBJ1-2 | TRBV7-9 | . | 15 | . | CASSLSYRTNYGYTF | TGTGCCAGCAGCTTGAGCTACAGGACTAACTATGGCTACACCTTC
TRBJ2-5 | TRBV7-2 | . | 13 | few | CASTSDTQETQYF | TGTGCCAGCACCTCAGACACCCAAGAGACCCAGTACTTC
TRBJ2-1 | TRBV5-1 | TRBD2 | 14 | . | CASSSGGAYNEQFF | TGCGCCAGCAGCAGCGGGGGGGCCTACAATGAGCAGTTCTTC
TRBJ2-1 | TRBV6-1 | TRBD1 | 14 | . | CASSRDREKSEQFF | TGTGCCAGCAGCCGGGACAGGGAAAAGAGTGAGCAGTTCTTC
TRBJ1-2 | TRBV27 | . | 14 | . | CASSLSWGLDGYTF | TGTGCCAGCAGTTTATCGTGGGGGCTAGACGGCTACACCTTC
TRBJ2-7 | TRBV29-1 | . | 13 | . | CSVAQVQRNEQYF | TGCAGCGTCGCACAGGTACAGAGAAACGAGCAGTACTTC
TRBJ2-3 | TRBV10-3 | TRBD2 | 16 | . | CAISLQLAASTDTQYF | TGTGCCATCAGCCTCCAACTAGCGGCCAGCACAGATACGCAGTATTTT
TRBJ2-2 | TRBV29-1 | . | 14 | . | CSVEDMREPGELFF | TGCAGCGTTGAAGATATGCGAGAGCCCGGGGAGCTGTTTTTT
TRBJ1-1 | TRBV18 | . | 15 | . | CASSPPSGQKTEAFF | TGTGCCAGCTCACCCCCTTCGGGACAAAAGACTGAAGCTTTCTTT
TRBJ1-3 | TRBV11-2 | TRBD1 | 16 | . | CASSFSGGPSGNTIYF | TGTGCCAGCAGCTTTTCAGGGGGCCCCTCTGGAAACACCATATATTTT
TRBJ1-6 | TRBV4-2 | . | 17 | . | CASSPADGQTYNSPLHF | TGTGCCAGCAGCCCCGCAGATGGACAGACCTATAATTCACCCCTCCACTTT
TRBJ2-1 | TRBV19 | TRBD1 | 15 | . | CASSSGQAPNNEQFF | TGTGCCAGTAGTTCGGGACAGGCGCCGAATAATGAGCAGTTCTTC
TRBJ2-3 | TRBV4-3 | TRBD2 | 18 | . | CASSQNPPSGGAADTQYF | TGCGCCAGCAGCCAAAACCCCCCTAGCGGGGGGGCAGCAGATACGCAGTATTTT
TRBJ2-7 | TRBV6-5 | . | 13 | once | CASSYRRAHEQYF | TGTGCCAGCAGTTACCGCAGGGCCCACGAGCAGTACTTC
TRBJ2-5 | TRBV9 | TRBD2 | 16 | . | CASSVANGRAGETQYF | TGTGCCAGCAGCGTAGCTAACGGGAGGGCCGGTGAGACCCAGTACTTC
TRBJ2-7 | TRBV7-2 | TRBD2 | 14 | once | CASTRVGGNYEQYF | TGTGCCAGCACCCGGGTCGGGGGGAACTACGAGCAGTACTTC
TRBJ2-5 | TRBV4-2 | TRBD2 | 15 | . | CASSQEREGSETQYF | TGTGCCAGCAGCCAAGAGAGGGAGGGAAGTGAGACCCAGTACTTC
TRBJ2-7 | TRBV27 | . | 18 | . | CASSPILNLGPGAGEQYF | TGTGCCAGCAGCCCAATACTCAACCTGGGCCCCGGAGCGGGCGAGCAGTACTTC
TRBJ1-1 | TRBV19 | TRBD1 | 15 | . | CASSPRTGGNTEAFF | TGTGCCAGTAGTCCCCGGACAGGGGGCAATACCGAAGCTTTCTTT
TRBJ2-3 | TRBV9 | . | 13 | . | CASSPPGADTQYF | TGTGCCAGCAGCCCCCCAGGCGCAGATACGCAGTATTTT
TRBJ1-3 | TRBV13 | . | 17 | . | CASSRPDFSEMKHTIYF | TGTGCCAGCAGCAGGCCGGACTTCTCTGAGATGAAGCACACCATATATTTT
TRBJ2-1 | TRBV7-2 | . | 13 | . | CASSLFVDNEQFF | TGTGCCAGCAGCTTATTTGTAGACAATGAGCAGTTCTTC
TRBJ2-3 | TRBV20-1 | . | 11 | . | CSGKHGDTQYF | TGCAGTGGCAAGCACGGAGATACGCAGTATTTT
TRBJ2-2 | TRBV5-1 | TRBD2 | 15 | . | CASSPGLQNTGELFF | TGCGCCAGCAGCCCGGGACTACAGAACACCGGGGAGCTGTTTTTT
TRBJ1-3 | TRBV6-5 | TRBD1 | 13 | . | CASSYTTGVTIYF | TGTGCCAGCAGTTACACCACAGGGGTGACCATATATTTT
TRBJ2-5 | TRBV5-6 | TRBD2 | 14 | . | CASSRTSVQETQYF | TGTGCCAGCAGCCGCACTAGCGTCCAAGAGACCCAGTACTTC
TRBJ2-5 | TRBV11-2 | . | 17 | few | CASKRGGHIPFQETQYF | TGTGCCAGCAAAAGGGGGGGGCACATTCCATTCCAAGAGACCCAGTACTTC
TRBJ1-4 | TRBV15 | TRBD1 | 15 | . | CATSTRQGANEKLFF | TGTGCCACCAGCACCCGACAGGGGGCGAACGAAAAACTGTTTTTT
TRBJ2-7 | TRBV20-1 | . | 10 | . | CSLRPDEQYF | TGCAGCCTACGCCCCGACGAGCAGTACTTC
TRBJ2-2 | TRBV4-3 | TRBD1 | 16 | few | CASAPRTGSLTGELFF | TGCGCCAGCGCTCCGCGGACAGGGTCGCTCACCGGGGAGCTGTTTTTT
TRBJ1-3 | TRBV5-1 | . | 16 | . | CASSLVQGIEGNTIYF | TGCGCCAGCAGCTTGGTCCAGGGAATCGAGGGAAACACCATATATTTT
TRBJ2-2 | TRBV7-3 | . | 13 | once | CASSLGVAGELFF | TGTGCCAGCAGCCTGGGAGTTGCCGGGGAGCTGTTTTTT
TRBJ1-4 | TRBV11-2 | . | 14 | few | CASSSEALDEKLFF | TGTGCCAGCAGCTCGGAGGCGCTGGATGAAAAACTGTTTTTT
TRBJ2-1 | TRBV7-9 | TRBD2 | 15 | . | CASSLGEGSYNEQFF | TGTGCCAGCAGCTTAGGGGAGGGCTCCTACAATGAGCAGTTCTTC
TRBJ1-1 | TRBV27 | TRBD1 | 17 | . | CASSSGTGGDRNTEAFF | TGTGCCAGCAGTTCGGGGACAGGGGGGGATCGGAACACTGAAGCTTTCTTT
TRBJ2-7 | TRBV5-1 | TRBD2 | 15 | . | CASSPDPGLAGEQYF | TGCGCCAGCAGCCCTGACCCCGGACTAGCGGGGGAGCAGTACTTC
TRBJ2-5 | TRBV19 | TRBD1 | 15 | . | CASSAVGGLGETQYF | TGTGCCAGTAGTGCCGTAGGGGGCCTAGGGGAGACCCAGTACTTC
TRBJ2-1 | TRBV30 | TRBD2 | 14 | . | CAWRGLSGWNEQFF | TGTGCCTGGAGGGGGCTTAGCGGGTGGAATGAGCAGTTCTTC
TRBJ1-1 | TRBV7-3 | . | 13 | . | CASRPTANTEAFF | TGTGCCAGCAGACCCACTGCGAACACTGAAGCTTTCTTT